The rows below give T cell receptor beta chains drawn from one sample of a study of blood T cell repertoires in COVID-19. Sequencing was performed with immunoSEQ multiplex PCR; in TCRdb, only in-frame clones are kept and a portion is missing. The sample has about 71,000 clones, 80% to 95% seen once; the top ten hold 0.77%. Sequenced input: peripheral blood. These receptors were obtained from a woman older than 75 with acute or convalescent COVID-19. Both conserved end residues are part of each CDR3. The D gene is left open where the match is weak. Some rows mark clone size as missing; the rest say once, few, many or name a class of expanded clone.

TRBV7-9,.,TRBJ2-1,.,CASSLAAVSHEQFF,TGTGCCAGCAGCTTAGCGGCTGTTAGCCATGAGCAGTTCTTC
TRBV6-4,.,TRBJ1-2,TRBD1,CASRAGTGGAGYTF,TGTGCCAGTAGAGCCGGGACAGGGGGCGCAGGCTACACCTTC
TRBV28,.,TRBJ2-3,TRBD1,CASSYDRGGSTDTQYF,TGTGCCAGCAGTTACGACAGGGGGGGAAGCACAGATACGCAGTATTTT
TRBV7-9,once,TRBJ1-2,TRBD1,CASSLGRQGEGFYGYTF,TGTGCCAGCAGCTTAGGTCGACAGGGCGAGGGTTTCTATGGCTACACCTTC
TRBV6-2/TRBV6-3,.,TRBJ2-1,.,CASSYSGTGAYNEQFF,TGTGCCAGCAGTTATTCCGGGACTGGGGCTTACAATGAGCAGTTCTTC
TRBV6-6,.,TRBJ2-1,.,CASSYPGNYNEQFF,TGTGCCAGCAGTTACCCCGGGAACTACAATGAGCAGTTCTTC
TRBV4-2,.,TRBJ1-1,TRBD1,CASSQDTRTGGTEAFF,TGTGCCAGCAGCCAAGATACGAGGACAGGTGGGACTGAAGCTTTCTTT
TRBV3-1/TRBV3-2,.,TRBJ2-7,.,CASSSWGEKYEQYF,TGTGCCAGCTCTAGTTGGGGGGAAAAATACGAGCAGTACTTC
TRBV9,.,TRBJ1-2,.,CASRGGYANGYTF,TGTGCCAGCAGAGGAGGTTACGCCAATGGCTACACCTTC
TRBV6-6,.,TRBJ2-1,TRBD2,CASSKTSGSHNEQFF,TGTGCCAGCAGTAAGACTAGCGGGAGCCACAATGAGCAGTTCTTC
TRBV6-5,.,TRBJ2-7,.,CASSYRTTRGTYEQYF,TGTGCCAGCAGTTACAGGACTACCAGGGGGACCTACGAGCAGTACTTC
TRBV5-1,few,TRBJ2-1,.,CASSPFTGTTYNEQFF,TGCGCCAGCAGCCCGTTTACAGGGACGACCTACAATGAGCAGTTCTTC
TRBV12-5,.,TRBJ2-1,.,CASGLGGPGQGEQFF,TGTGCTAGTGGTTTGGGCGGGCCAGGCCAAGGTGAGCAGTTCTTC
TRBV9,.,TRBJ2-7,.,CASSVATEYEQYF,TGTGCCAGCAGCGTAGCTACCGAGTACGAGCAGTACTTC
TRBV5-6,.,TRBJ2-1,.,CASSLDRAEQFF,TGTGCCAGCAGCTTGGACAGGGCCGAGCAGTTCTTC
TRBV10-3,.,TRBJ2-3,TRBD2,CAISESAAGMGTDTQYF,TGTGCCATCAGTGAGTCAGCAGCGGGGATGGGGACAGATACGCAGTATTTT
TRBV18,.,TRBJ2-1,.,CASSSRRGSSYNEQFF,TGTGCCAGCTCAAGCCGAAGGGGGAGCTCCTACAATGAGCAGTTCTTC
TRBV11-2,.,TRBJ1-5,TRBD1,CASSGGTGHSNQPQHF,TGTGCCAGCAGCGGGGGGACAGGACATAGCAATCAGCCCCAGCATTTT